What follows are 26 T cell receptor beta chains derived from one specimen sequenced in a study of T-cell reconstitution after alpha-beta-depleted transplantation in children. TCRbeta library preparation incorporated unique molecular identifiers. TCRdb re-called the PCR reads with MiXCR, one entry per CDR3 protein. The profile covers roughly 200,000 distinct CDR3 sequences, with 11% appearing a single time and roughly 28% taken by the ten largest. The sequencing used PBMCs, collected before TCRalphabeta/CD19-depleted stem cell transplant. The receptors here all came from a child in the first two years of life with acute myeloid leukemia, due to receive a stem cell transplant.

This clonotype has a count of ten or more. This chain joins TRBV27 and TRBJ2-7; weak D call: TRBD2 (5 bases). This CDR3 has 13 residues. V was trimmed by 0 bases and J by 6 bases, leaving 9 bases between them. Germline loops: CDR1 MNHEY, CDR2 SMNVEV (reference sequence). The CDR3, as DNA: TGTGCCAGCAGTTTATCCTTAGAGGGCGAGCAGTACTTC. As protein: CASSLSLEGEQYF.

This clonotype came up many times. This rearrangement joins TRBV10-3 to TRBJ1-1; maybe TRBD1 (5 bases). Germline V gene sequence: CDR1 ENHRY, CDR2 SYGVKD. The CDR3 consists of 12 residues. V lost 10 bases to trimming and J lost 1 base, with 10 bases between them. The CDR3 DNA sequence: TGTGCCACAATGGGACGGAACACTGAAGCTTTCTTT. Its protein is CATMGRNTEAFF.

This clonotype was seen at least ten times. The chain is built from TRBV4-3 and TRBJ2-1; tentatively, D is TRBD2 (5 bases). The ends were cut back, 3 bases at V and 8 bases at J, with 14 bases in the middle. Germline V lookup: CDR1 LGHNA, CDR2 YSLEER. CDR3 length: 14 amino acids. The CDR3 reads CASSQRVGRDEQFF. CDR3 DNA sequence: TGCGCCAGCAGCCAGCGGGTAGGAAGAGATGAGCAGTTCTTC.

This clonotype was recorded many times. The chain's CDR3 is CASSPPGLAYGNEQFF. CDR3 coding DNA: TGTGCCAGCTCACCACCGGGACTAGCTTACGGTAATGAGCAGTTCTTC. V usage is TRBV18 and J usage is TRBJ2-1; 9 positions match TRBD2. V trimming: 0 bases; J trimming: 7 bases; junction bases outside the gene matches: 7. Germline V gene data show CDR1 as KGHSH and CDR2 as LQKENI. This CDR3 contains 16 residues.

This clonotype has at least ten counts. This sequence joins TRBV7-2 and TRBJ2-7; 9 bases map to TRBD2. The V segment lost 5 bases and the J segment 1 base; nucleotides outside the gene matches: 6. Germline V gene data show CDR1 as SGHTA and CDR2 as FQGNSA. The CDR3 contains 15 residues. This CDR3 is CASSLLAGLSYEQYF. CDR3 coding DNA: TGTGCCAGCAGCCTTCTAGCGGGACTTTCCTACGAGCAGTACTTC.

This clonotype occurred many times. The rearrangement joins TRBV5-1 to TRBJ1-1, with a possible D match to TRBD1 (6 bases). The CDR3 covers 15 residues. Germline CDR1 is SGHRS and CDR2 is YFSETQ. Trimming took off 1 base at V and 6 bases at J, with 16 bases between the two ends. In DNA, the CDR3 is TGCGCCAGCAGCTTGTCCATAGGGGGTGGGGCTGAAGCTTTCTTT. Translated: CASSLSIGGGAEAFF. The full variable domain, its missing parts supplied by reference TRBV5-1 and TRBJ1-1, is KAGVTQTPRYLIKTRGQQVTLSCSPISGHRSVSWYQQTPGQGLQFLFEYFSETQRNKGNFPGRFSGRQFSNSRSEMNVSTLELGDSALYLCASSLSIGGGAEAFFGQGTRLTVV.

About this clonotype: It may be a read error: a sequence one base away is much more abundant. This CDR3 is CSARDRGYGDTF. The DNA of the CDR3 is TGCAGTGCTAGAGACAGGGGGTATGGCGACACCTTC. This chain joins TRBV20-1 and TRBJ1-2; 7 bases agree with TRBD1. The germline gives CDR1 DFQATT, CDR2 SNEGSKA (reference sequence). CDR3 length: 12 amino acids.

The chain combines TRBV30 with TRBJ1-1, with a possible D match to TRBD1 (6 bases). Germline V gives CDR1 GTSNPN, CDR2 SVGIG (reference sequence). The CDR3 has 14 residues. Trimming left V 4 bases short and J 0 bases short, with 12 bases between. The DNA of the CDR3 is TGTGCCTGGAATAAGGGGGAGATGAACACTGAAGCTTTCTTT. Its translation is CAWNKGEMNTEAFF.

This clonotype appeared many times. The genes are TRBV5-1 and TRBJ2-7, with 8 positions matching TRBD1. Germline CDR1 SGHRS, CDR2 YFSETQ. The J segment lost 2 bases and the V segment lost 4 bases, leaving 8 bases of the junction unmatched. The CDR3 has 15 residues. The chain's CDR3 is CASSQSGTGAYEQYF. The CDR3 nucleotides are TGCGCCAGCAGCCAATCCGGGACAGGAGCCTACGAGCAGTACTTC.

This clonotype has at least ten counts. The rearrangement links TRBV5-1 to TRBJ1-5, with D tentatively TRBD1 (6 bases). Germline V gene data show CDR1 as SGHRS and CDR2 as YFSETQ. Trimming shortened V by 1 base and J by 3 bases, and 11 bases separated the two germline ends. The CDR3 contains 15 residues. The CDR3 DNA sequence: TGCGCCAGCAGCTTGTCATCAGGGGACAATCAGCCCCAGCATTTT. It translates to CASSLSSGDNQPQHF.

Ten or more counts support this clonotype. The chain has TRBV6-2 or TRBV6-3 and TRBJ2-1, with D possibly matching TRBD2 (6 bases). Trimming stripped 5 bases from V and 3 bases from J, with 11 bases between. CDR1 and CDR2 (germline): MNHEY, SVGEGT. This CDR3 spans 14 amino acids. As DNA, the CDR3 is TGTGCCAGCAGTCCGGGACTTCTCTACAATGAGCAGTTCTTC. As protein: CASSPGLLYNEQFF.

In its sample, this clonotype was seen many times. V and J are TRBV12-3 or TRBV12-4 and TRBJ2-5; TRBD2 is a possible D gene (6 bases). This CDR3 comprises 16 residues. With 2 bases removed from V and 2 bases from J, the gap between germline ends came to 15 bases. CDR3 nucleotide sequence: TGTGCCAGCAGTTTATTGGCGGGACCCTCTCAAGAGACCCAGTACTTC. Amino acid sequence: CASSLLAGPSQETQYF.

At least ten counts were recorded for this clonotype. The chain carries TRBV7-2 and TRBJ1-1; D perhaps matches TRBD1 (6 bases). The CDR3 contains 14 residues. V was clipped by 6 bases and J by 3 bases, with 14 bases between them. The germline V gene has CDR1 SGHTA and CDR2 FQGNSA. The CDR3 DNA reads TGTGCCAGCAGACGGGACAAGGCCTACACTGAAGCTTTCTTT. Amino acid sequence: CASRRDKAYTEAFF. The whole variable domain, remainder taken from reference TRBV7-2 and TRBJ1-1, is GAGVSQSPSNKVTEKGKDVELRCDPISGHTALYWYRQSLGQGLEFLIYFQGNSAPDKSGLPSDRFSAERTGGSVSTLTIQRTQQEDSAVYLCASRRDKAYTEAFFGQGTRLTVV.

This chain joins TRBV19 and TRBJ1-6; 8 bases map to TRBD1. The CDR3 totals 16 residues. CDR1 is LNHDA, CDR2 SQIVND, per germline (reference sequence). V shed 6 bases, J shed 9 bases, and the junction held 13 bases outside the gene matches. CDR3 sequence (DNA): TGTGCCAGTAGCATCACAAGGGGGACAGGAGCTTCACCCCTCCACTTT. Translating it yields CASSITRGTGASPLHF.

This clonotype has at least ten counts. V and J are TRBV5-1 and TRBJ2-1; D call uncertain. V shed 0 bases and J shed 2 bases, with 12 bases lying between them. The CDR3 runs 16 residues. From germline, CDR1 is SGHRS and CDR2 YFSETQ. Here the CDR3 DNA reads TGCGCCAGCAGCTTGGCCGGTATAATGCCCTACAATGAGCAGTTCTTC. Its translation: CASSLAGIMPYNEQFF.

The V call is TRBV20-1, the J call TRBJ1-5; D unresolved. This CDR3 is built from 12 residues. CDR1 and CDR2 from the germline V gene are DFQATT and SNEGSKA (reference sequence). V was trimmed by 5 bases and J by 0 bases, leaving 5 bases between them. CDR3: CSAGNSNQPQHF. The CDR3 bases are TGCAGTGCTGGAAATAGCAATCAGCCCCAGCATTTT.

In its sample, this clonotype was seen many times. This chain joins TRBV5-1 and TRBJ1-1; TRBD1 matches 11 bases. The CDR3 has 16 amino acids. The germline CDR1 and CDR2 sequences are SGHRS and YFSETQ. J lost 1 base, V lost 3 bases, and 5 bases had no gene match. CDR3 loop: CASSSWTGGRNTEAFF. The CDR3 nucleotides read TGCGCCAGCAGCTCCTGGACAGGGGGCAGGAACACTGAAGCTTTCTTT.

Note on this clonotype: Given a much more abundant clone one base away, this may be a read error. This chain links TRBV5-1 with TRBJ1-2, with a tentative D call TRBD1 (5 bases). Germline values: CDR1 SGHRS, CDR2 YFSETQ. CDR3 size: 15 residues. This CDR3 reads CASRFDSPLLFGCTF. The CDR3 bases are TGCGCCAGCAGGTTTGACAGCCCGCTGCTGTTTGGCTGCACCTTC.

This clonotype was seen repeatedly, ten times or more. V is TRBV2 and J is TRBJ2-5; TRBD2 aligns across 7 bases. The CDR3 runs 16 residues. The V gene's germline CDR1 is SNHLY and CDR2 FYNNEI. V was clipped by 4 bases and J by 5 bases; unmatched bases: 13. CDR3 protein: CASSASRLGAGETQYF. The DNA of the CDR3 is TGTGCCAGCAGTGCCAGCCGACTAGGAGCGGGGGAGACCCAGTACTTC.

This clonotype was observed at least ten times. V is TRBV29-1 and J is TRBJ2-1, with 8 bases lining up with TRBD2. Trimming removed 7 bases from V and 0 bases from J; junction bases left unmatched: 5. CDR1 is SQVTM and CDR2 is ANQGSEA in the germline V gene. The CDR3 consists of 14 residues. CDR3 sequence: CSDGGGSSYNEQFF. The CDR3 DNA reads TGCAGCGACGGCGGGGGGTCCTCCTACAATGAGCAGTTCTTC.

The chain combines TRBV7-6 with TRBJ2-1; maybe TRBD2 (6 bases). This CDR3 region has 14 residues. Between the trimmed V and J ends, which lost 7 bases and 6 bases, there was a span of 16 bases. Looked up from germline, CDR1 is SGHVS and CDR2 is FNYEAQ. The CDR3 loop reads CASTSVGRGNEQFF. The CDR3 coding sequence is TGTGCCAGCACCAGCGTCGGGCGGGGCAATGAGCAGTTCTTC.

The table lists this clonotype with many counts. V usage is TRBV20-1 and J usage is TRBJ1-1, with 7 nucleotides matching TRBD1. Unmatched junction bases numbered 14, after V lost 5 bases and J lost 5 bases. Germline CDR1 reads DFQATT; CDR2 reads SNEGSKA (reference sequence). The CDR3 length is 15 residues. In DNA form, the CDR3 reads TGCAGTGCTCCCAGAGCCCCGACAGGGAGAACTGAAGCTTTCTTT. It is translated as CSAPRAPTGRTEAFF.

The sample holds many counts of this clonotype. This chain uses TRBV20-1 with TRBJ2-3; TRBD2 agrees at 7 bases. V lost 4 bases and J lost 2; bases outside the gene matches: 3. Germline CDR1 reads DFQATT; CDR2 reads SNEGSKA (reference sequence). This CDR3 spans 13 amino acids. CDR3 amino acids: CSAKLAFTDTQYF. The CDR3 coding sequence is TGCAGTGCTAAACTAGCGTTCACAGATACGCAGTATTTT.

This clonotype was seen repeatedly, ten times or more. In DNA form, the CDR3 reads TGTGCCAGCAGTTTGATTTCGGGACTAGCGGGAGTAGATACGCAGTATTTT. This encodes CASSLISGLAGVDTQYF. V and J are TRBV12-3 or TRBV12-4 and TRBJ2-3; 14 positions agree with TRBD2. J gave up 5 bases and V 3 bases, and 7 bases lay outside the gene matches. This CDR3 contains 17 residues.

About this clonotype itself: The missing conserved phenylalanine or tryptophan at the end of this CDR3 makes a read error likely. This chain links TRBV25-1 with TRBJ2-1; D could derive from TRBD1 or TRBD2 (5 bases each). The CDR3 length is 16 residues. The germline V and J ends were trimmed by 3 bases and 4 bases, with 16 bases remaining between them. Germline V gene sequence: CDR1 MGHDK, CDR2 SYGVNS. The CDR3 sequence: CASSDTRDQRYNEQFL. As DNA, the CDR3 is TGTGCCAGCAGTGACACCCGGGACCAAAGATACAATGAGCAGTTCCTC.

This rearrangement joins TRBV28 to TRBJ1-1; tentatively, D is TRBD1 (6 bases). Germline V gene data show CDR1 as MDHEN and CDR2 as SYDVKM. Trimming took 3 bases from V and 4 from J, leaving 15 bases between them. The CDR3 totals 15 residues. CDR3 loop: CASSFLRGRTTEAFF. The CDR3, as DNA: TGTGCCAGCAGTTTTCTGCGGGGGCGGACCACTGAAGCTTTCTTT.